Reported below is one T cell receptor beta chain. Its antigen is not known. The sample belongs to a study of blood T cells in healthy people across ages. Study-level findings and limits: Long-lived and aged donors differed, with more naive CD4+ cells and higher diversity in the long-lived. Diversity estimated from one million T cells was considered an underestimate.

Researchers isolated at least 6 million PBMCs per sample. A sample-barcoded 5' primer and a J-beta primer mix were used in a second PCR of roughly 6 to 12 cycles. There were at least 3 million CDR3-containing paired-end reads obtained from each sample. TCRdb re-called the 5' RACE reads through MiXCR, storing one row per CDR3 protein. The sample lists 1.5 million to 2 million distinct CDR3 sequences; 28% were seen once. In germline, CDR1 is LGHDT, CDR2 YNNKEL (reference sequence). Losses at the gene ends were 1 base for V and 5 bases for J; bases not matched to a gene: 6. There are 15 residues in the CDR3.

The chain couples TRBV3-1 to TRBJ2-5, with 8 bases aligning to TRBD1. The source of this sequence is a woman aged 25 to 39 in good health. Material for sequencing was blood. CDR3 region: CASSQAPGGGETQYF. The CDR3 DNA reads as TGTGCCAGCAGCCAAGCCCCAGGGGGCGGGGAGACCCAGTACTTC.